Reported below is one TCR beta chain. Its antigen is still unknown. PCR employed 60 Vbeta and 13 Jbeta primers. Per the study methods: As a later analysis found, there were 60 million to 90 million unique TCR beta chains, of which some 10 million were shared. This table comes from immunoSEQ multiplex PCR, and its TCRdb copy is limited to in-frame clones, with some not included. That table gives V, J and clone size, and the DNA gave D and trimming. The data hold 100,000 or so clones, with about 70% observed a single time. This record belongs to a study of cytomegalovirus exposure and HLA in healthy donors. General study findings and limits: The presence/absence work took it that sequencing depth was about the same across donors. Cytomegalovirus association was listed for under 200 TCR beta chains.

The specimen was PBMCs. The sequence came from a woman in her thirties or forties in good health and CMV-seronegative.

CDR3 DNA: TGTGCCAGCAGCTTAAGAGGAAGCGGGAGGGCAAATGAGCAGTTCTTC. It encodes CASSLRGSGRANEQFF. The chain uses TRBV11-2 and TRBJ2-1; 10 bases line up with TRBD2. The CDR3 extends over 16 amino acids. From germline, CDR1 is SGHAT and CDR2 FQNNGV. J was trimmed by 7 bases and V by 2 bases; bases with no gene match: 8.